Below, 23 T cell receptor beta chains from the same sample are listed, as sequenced in a study of control samples from healthy donors and cancer patients. TCRdb's copy holds only in-frame clones and misses some; the assay was immunoSEQ multiplex PCR. The profile covers fewer than 200,000 clones, with just under 95% appearing a single time and more than 1.4% taken by the ten largest. The sequenced material came from blood. These receptors were taken from a young man in good health.

The chain combines TRBV18 with TRBJ2-3, with D possibly matching TRBD1 (6 bases). The CDR3 has 13 residues. V shed 5 bases and J shed 6 bases, with 12 bases lying between them. Per germline, CDR1 KGHSH and CDR2 LQKENI. The CDR3 spells CASSSPQGDTQYF. Here the CDR3 DNA reads TGTGCCAGCTCATCTCCCCAGGGGGATACGCAGTATTTT. Together with reference TRBV18 and TRBJ2-3, the CDR3 gives the full variable domain: NAGVMQNPRHLVRRRGQEARLRCSPMKGHSHVYWYRQLPEEGLKFMVYLQKENIIDESGMPKERFSAEFPKEGPSILRIQQVVRGDSAAYFCASSSPQGDTQYFGPGTRLTVL.

V is TRBV7-8 and J is TRBJ2-7; TRBD2 matches at 14 bases. The CDR3 totals 16 residues. V gave up 5 bases and J gave up 3 bases; unmatched junction bases: 6. The germline CDR1 and CDR2 sequences are SGHVS and FQNEAQ. Here the CDR3 DNA reads TGTGCCAGCAGCGTCGGGACTAGCGGGGGTTTCTACGAGCAGTACTTC. Encoded protein: CASSVGTSGGFYEQYF. Using reference TRBV7-8 and TRBJ2-7 for the parts outside the CDR3, the full variable domain is GAGVSQSPRYKVAKRGQDVALRCDPISGHVSLFWYQQALGQGPEFLTYFQNEAQLDKSGLPSDRFFAERPEGSVSTLKIQRTQQEDSAVYLCASSVGTSGGFYEQYFGPGTRLTVT.

The chain recombines TRBV2 with TRBJ2-7, with 9 positions matching TRBD2. The CDR3 contains 16 residues. Germline assignment: CDR1 SNHLY and CDR2 FYNNEI. The V segment lost 3 bases and the J segment 7 bases; nucleotides outside the gene matches: 13. This chain's CDR3 is CASSDLGGGGEKEQYF. For the CDR3, the DNA is TGTGCCAGCAGTGATTTAGGTGGCGGGGGGGAAAAAGAGCAGTACTTC.

The chain carries TRBV3-1 (or the pseudogene TRBV3-2) and TRBJ2-3; possibly TRBD2 for D (5 bases). Per the germline V gene, CDR1 is LGHDT and CDR2 is YNNKEL (reference sequence). This CDR3 has 15 residues. V lost 5 bases to trimming and J lost 0 bases, with 12 bases between them. As DNA, the CDR3 is TGTGCCAGCAGCACCGGGATTTCTAGCACAGATACGCAGTATTTT. This gives the protein CASSTGISSTDTQYF.

The chain links TRBV5-4 to TRBJ2-6; D not certain. V lost 4 bases, J lost 0 bases, and 8 bases lay in between. This CDR3 region has 15 residues. CDR1 and CDR2 from the germline V gene are SGHNT and YYREEE (reference sequence). The CDR3 DNA follows: TGTGCCAGCAGCCCATGGGTCTCTGGGGCCAACGTCCTGACTTTC. Protein: CASSPWVSGANVLTF.

The chain employs TRBV6-5 and TRBJ2-2; D possibly corresponds to TRBD2 (5 bases). V was clipped by 6 bases and J by 0 bases, with 11 bases between them. The CDR3 covers 15 residues. Germline-derived CDR1 and CDR2 are MNHEY and SVGAGI. In DNA, the CDR3 is TGTGCCAGCAGGGATACCGGGACGAACACCGGGGAGCTGTTTTTT. Its translation is CASRDTGTNTGELFF.

V and J are TRBV19 and TRBJ1-6; possible D gene TRBD1, 5 bases. The CDR3 length is 13 residues. CDR1 is LNHDA, CDR2 SQIVND, per germline (reference sequence). Trimming took off 6 bases at V and 9 bases at J, with 12 bases between the two ends. This CDR3 is CASRTEIGSPLHF. DNA of the CDR3: TGTGCCAGTAGGACAGAGATCGGTTCACCCCTCCACTTT.

The chain recombines TRBV4-1 with TRBJ2-1; TRBD2 matches at 11 bases. The CDR3 loop spans 16 amino acids. Germline CDR1 reads MGHRA; CDR2 reads YSYEKL. The ends lost 6 bases at V and 1 base at J; junction bases unmatched: 5. The CDR3 reads CASRRSGGASYNEQFF. CDR3 nucleotides: TGCGCCAGCAGGCGTAGCGGGGGGGCGTCCTACAATGAGCAGTTCTTC.

V usage is TRBV21-1 and J usage is TRBJ1-2. TRBV21-1 corresponds to a pseudogene. This CDR3 contains 14 residues. The CDR3 DNA reads TGTGCCAGCATAGGGGGGCTGAGGCCCTATGGCTACACCTTC. Translating it yields CASIGGLRPYGYTF.

This chain links TRBV5-1 with TRBJ2-1; TRBD2 matches 10 bases. The CDR3 contains 16 residues. V dropped 6 bases and J dropped 5; count of bases not matched to a gene: 11. The V gene's germline CDR1 is SGHRS and CDR2 YFSETQ. CDR3 protein: CASTPWASGGNNEQFF. The CDR3, as DNA: TGCGCCAGCACTCCATGGGCTAGCGGGGGAAACAATGAGCAGTTCTTC.

The sample holds a few counts of this clone. J is TRBJ2-2 and V is TRBV6-5; unclear D gene. Germline V gene data show CDR1 as MNHEY and CDR2 as SVGAGI. Trimming removed 5 bases at V and 6 bases at J, with 10 bases between. The CDR3 runs to 13 residues. As DNA, the CDR3 is TGTGCCAGCAGTCTTTTCGCGTCCGGGGAGCTGTTTTTT. It translates to CASSLFASGELFF.

The CDR3 reads CAWSRGPNSYNEQFF. The CDR3, as DNA: TGTGCCTGGAGTAGGGGACCGAACTCCTACAATGAGCAGTTCTTC. The J gene is TRBJ2-1, the V gene TRBV30; tentatively, D is TRBD1 or TRBD2 (5 bases each). V dropped 2 bases and J dropped 0 bases, with 11 bases sitting between them. Germline V gene lookup returns CDR1 GTSNPN and CDR2 SVGIG (reference sequence). The CDR3 runs 15 residues.

The sample holds one count of this clone. The chain recombines TRBV30 with TRBJ2-1; 8 nucleotides line up with TRBD2. The CDR3 covers 14 residues. Germline V gene sequence: CDR1 GTSNPN, CDR2 SVGIG (reference sequence). The V gene end was trimmed by 0 bases and the J gene end by 5 bases; junction bases not matched to a gene: 3. The CDR3: CAWSVGTRHNEQFF. The DNA for the CDR3 is TGTGCCTGGAGTGTAGGGACTAGGCACAATGAGCAGTTCTTC. The variable domain in full, with the rest retrieved from reference TRBV30 and TRBJ2-1, is SQTIHQWPATLVQPVGSPLSLECTVEGTSNPNLYWYRQAAGRGLQLLFYSVGIGQISSEVPQNLSASRPQDRQFILSSKKLLLSDSGFYLCAWSVGTRHNEQFFGPGTRLTVL.

This clone came up once. In DNA, the CDR3 is TGCGCCAGCAGCTTTTCTAGGCATGAGCAGTTCTTC. It encodes CASSFSRHEQFF. The V gene is TRBV5-1, the J gene TRBJ2-1; D call uncertain. The germline gives CDR1 SGHRS, CDR2 YFSETQ. This CDR3 is built from 12 residues. V was shortened by 2 bases and J by 8 bases, with 8 bases between the two germline ends.

The J gene is TRBJ1-1, the V gene TRBV29-1; possibly TRBD1 for D (5 bases). The CDR3 spans 14 residues. Germline V lookup: CDR1 SQVTM, CDR2 ANQGSEA. V was pared by 7 bases and J by 5 bases, with 20 bases between. DNA for the CDR3: TGCAGCGCCCTCCTGGCAGGGTTTAGAACTGAAGCTTTCTTT. Amino acids: CSALLAGFRTEAFF. Filled out from reference TRBV29-1 and TRBJ1-1, the complete variable domain reads SAVISQKPSRDICQRGTSLTIQCQVDSQVTMMFWYRQQPGQSLTLIATANQGSEATYESGFVIDKFPISRPNLTFSTLTVSNMSPEDSSIYLCSALLAGFRTEAFFGQGTRLTVV.

The rearrangement joins TRBV6-2 or TRBV6-3 to TRBJ1-5; D gene unclear. This CDR3 has 17 residues. V dropped 6 bases and J dropped 5 bases, with 23 bases sitting between them. The germline V gene has CDR1 MNHEY and CDR2 SVGEGT. CDR3: CASSTDLGRTTDQPQHF. The CDR3 coding sequence is TGTGCCAGCAGCACAGACTTGGGTCGGACGACCGATCAGCCCCAGCATTTT.

The gene calls are TRBV7-2 and TRBJ2-2; the match to TRBD2 covers 13 bases. The CDR3 contains 15 residues. Per the germline V gene, CDR1 is SGHTA and CDR2 is FQGNSA. Germline trimming cut 5 bases from V and 6 bases from J; bases unmatched to any gene: 3. CDR3 coding DNA: TGTGCCAGCAGCCTTACTAGCGGGGGGGCCGGGGAGCTGTTTTTT. Amino acid sequence: CASSLTSGGAGELFF.

The chain's CDR3 is CASSSPGDVRTEAFF. For the CDR3, the DNA is TGTGCCAGTAGCTCGCCAGGGGACGTTCGCACTGAAGCTTTCTTT. The V gene is TRBV19, the J gene TRBJ1-1, with D possibly matching TRBD1 (6 bases). This CDR3 is built from 15 residues. Germline-derived CDR1 and CDR2 are LNHDA and SQIVND (reference sequence). Trimming removed 6 bases at V and 4 bases at J, with 18 bases between. Based on the CDR3 plus reference TRBV19 and TRBJ1-1, the full variable domain is DGGITQSPKYLFRKEGQNVTLSCEQNLNHDAMYWYRQDPGQGLRLIYYSQIVNDFQKGDIAEGYSVSREKKESFPLTVTSAQKNPTAFYLCASSSPGDVRTEAFFGQGTRLTVV.

The gene calls are TRBV19 and TRBJ2-3, with TRBD2 identical over 11 bases. The CDR3 is 19 amino acids. Unmatched junction bases numbered 15, after V lost 7 bases and J lost 0 bases. Germline lookup yields CDR1 LNHDA and CDR2 SQIVND (reference sequence). The CDR3 protein is CASNPLGLAGGSSTDTQYF. CDR3 coding DNA: TGTGCCAGTAATCCGTTGGGGCTAGCGGGGGGCTCTAGCACAGATACGCAGTATTTT.

V gene TRBV6-6 combines with J gene TRBJ2-3, with a tentative D call TRBD2 (5 bases). Looked up from germline, CDR1 is MNHNY and CDR2 is SVGAGI (reference sequence). This CDR3 comprises 14 residues. Between the trimmed V and J ends, which lost 4 bases and 5 bases, there was a span of 13 bases. Here the CDR3 DNA reads TGTGCCAGCAGTTCTACTGTTGCGGGAGATACGCAGTATTTT. Translating it yields CASSSTVAGDTQYF.

The chain employs TRBV12-5 and TRBJ2-3; a possible D gene is TRBD2 (6 bases). The CDR3 totals 16 residues. CDR1 LGHNT and CDR2 FRNRAP come from the germline V gene. With 6 bases removed from V and 2 bases from J, the gap between germline ends came to 18 bases. CDR3 sequence: CASGSLRGWPTDTQYF. CDR3 sequence (DNA): TGTGCTAGTGGCTCGTTACGGGGGTGGCCCACAGATACGCAGTATTTT.

Only one count was recorded for this clone. CDR3 residues: CASKRDNQPQHF. The DNA of the CDR3 is TGTGCCAGCAAAAGGGACAATCAGCCCCAGCATTTT. V gene TRBV6-5 combines with J gene TRBJ1-5; D is undetermined. The CDR3 is 12 residues long. The germline V gene has CDR1 MNHEY and CDR2 SVGAGI. V dropped 7 bases and J dropped 3 bases, with 7 bases sitting between them.

This chain joins TRBV30 and TRBJ2-2; 8 positions match TRBD1. CDR1 GTSNPN and CDR2 SVGIG come from the germline V gene (reference sequence). V lost 0 bases to trimming and J lost 7 bases; unmatched junction nucleotides: 7. This CDR3 has 15 residues. This chain's CDR3 is CAWSVMDRANGELFF. The CDR3 DNA is TGTGCCTGGAGTGTAATGGACAGGGCTAACGGGGAGCTGTTTTTT.